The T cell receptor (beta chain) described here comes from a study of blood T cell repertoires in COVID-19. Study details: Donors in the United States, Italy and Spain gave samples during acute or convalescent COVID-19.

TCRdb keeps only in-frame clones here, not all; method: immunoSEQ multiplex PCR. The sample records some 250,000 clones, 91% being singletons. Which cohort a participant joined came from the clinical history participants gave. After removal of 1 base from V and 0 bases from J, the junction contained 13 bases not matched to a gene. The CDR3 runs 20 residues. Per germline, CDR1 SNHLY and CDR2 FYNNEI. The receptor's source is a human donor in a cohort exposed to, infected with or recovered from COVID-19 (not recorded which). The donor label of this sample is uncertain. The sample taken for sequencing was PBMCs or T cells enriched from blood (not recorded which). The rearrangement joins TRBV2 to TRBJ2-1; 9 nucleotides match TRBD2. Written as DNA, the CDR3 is TGTGCCAGCAGTGAAGAGTCCCGAGCGGGGGGCCCCAGCTCCTACAATGAGCAGTTCTTC. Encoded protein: CASSEESRAGGPSSYNEQFF.